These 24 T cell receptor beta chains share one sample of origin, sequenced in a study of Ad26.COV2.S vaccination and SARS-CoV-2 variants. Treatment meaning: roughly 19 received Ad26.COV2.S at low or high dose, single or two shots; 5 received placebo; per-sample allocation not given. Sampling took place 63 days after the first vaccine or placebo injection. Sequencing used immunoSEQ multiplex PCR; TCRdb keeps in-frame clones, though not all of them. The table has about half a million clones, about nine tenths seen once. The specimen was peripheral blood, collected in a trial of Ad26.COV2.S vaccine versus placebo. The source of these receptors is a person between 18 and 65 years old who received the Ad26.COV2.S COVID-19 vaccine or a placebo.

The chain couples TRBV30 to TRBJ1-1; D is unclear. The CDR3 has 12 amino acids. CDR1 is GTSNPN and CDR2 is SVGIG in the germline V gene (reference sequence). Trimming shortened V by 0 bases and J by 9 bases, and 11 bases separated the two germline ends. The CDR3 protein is CAWSVGTSQAFF. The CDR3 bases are TGTGCCTGGAGTGTCGGAACTTCGCAAGCTTTCTTT.

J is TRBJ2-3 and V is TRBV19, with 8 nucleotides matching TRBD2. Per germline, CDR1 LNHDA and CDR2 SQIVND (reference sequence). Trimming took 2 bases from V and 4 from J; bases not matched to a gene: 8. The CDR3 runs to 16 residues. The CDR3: CASSITSGGRADTQYF. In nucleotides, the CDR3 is TGTGCCAGTAGTATAACCTCGGGGGGGCGGGCAGATACGCAGTATTTT.

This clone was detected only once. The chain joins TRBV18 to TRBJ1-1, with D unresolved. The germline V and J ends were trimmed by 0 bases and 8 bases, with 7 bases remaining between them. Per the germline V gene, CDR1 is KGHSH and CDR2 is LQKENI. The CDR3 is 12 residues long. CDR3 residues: CASSPPIGEAFF. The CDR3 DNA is TGTGCCAGCTCACCACCGATCGGGGAAGCTTTCTTT.

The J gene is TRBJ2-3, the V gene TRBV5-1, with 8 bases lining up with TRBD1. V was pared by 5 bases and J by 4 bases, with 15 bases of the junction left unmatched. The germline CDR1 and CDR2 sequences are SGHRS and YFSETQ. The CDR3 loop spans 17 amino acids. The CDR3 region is CASRAYMTGDFSDTQYF. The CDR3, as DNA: TGCGCCAGCAGGGCTTACATGACAGGGGATTTTTCAGATACGCAGTATTTT.

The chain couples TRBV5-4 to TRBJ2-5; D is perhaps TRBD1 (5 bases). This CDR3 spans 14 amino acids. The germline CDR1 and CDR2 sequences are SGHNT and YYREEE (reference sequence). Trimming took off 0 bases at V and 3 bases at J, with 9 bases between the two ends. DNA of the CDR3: TGTGCCAGCAGCTTGGATACCAGGGAAGAGACCCAGTACTTC. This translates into CASSLDTREETQYF.

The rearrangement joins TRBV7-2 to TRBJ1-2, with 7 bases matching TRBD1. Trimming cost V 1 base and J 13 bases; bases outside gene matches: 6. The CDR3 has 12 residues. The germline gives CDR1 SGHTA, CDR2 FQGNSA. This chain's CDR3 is CASSLVRDSCTF. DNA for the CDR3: TGTGCCAGCAGCTTAGTCCGGGACAGCTGCACCTTC.

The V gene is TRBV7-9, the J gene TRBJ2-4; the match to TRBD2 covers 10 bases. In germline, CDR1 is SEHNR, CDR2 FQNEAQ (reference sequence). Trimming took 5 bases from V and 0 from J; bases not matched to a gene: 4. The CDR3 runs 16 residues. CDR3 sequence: CASSPGLAVAKNIQYF. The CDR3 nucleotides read TGTGCCAGCAGCCCAGGACTAGCGGTAGCCAAAAACATTCAGTACTTC. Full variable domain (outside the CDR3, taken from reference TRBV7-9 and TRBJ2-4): DTGVSQNPRHKITKRGQNVTFRCDPISEHNRLYWYRQTLGQGPEFLTYFQNEAQLEKSRLLSDRFSAERPKGSFSTLEIQRTEQGDSAMYLCASSPGLAVAKNIQYFGAGTRLSVL.

The CDR3 bases are TGTGCCAGCAGCTTAGGTTACGGGACAGGGGAAAACGAGCAGTACTTC. Its translation: CASSLGYGTGENEQYF. The rearrangement uses TRBV7-8 and TRBJ2-7; TRBD1 matches 10 bases. The germline CDR1 and CDR2 sequences are SGHVS and FQNEAQ. V lost 1 base, J lost 5 bases, and 8 bases stayed unmatched. The length of the CDR3 is 16 residues.

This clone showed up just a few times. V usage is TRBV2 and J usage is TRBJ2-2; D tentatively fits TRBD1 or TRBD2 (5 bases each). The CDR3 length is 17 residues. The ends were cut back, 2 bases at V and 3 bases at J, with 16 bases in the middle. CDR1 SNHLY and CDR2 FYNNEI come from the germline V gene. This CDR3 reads CASSEFLPGTYTGELFF. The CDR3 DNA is TGTGCCAGCAGTGAATTTCTCCCGGGGACCTACACCGGGGAGCTGTTTTTT.

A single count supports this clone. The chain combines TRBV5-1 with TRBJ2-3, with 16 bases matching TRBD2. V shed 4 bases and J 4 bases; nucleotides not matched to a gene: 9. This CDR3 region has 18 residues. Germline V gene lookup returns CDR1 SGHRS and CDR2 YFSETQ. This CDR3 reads CASSLGTSGGARADTQYF. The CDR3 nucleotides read TGCGCCAGCAGCCTGGGGACTAGCGGGGGGGCCAGGGCAGATACGCAGTATTTT.

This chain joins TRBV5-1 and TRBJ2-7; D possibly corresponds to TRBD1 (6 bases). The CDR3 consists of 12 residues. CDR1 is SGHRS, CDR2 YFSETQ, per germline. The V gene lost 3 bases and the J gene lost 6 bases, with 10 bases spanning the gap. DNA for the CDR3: TGCGCCAGCAGCTCAACAGGGTCCGAGCAGTACTTC. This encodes CASSSTGSEQYF. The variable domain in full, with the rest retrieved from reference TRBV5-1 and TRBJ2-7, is KAGVTQTPRYLIKTRGQQVTLSCSPISGHRSVSWYQQTPGQGLQFLFEYFSETQRNKGNFPGRFSGRQFSNSRSEMNVSTLELGDSALYLCASSSTGSEQYFGPGTRLTVT.

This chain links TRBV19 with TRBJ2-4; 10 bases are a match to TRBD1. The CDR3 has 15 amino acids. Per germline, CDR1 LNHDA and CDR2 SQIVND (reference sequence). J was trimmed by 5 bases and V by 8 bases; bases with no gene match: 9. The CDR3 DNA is TGTGCCAGTTCAGGATCCGGGACAGGGGAAAACATTCAGTACTTC. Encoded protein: CASSGSGTGENIQYF. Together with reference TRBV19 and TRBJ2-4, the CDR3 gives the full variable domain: DGGITQSPKYLFRKEGQNVTLSCEQNLNHDAMYWYRQDPGQGLRLIYYSQIVNDFQKGDIAEGYSVSREKKESFPLTVTSAQKNPTAFYLCASSGSGTGENIQYFGAGTRLSVL.

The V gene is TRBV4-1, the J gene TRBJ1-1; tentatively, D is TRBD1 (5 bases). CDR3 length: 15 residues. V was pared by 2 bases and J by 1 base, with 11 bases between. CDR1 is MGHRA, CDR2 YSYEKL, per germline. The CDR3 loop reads CASSQIREGNTEAFF. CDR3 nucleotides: TGCGCCAGCAGCCAAATCAGGGAGGGGAACACTGAAGCTTTCTTT.

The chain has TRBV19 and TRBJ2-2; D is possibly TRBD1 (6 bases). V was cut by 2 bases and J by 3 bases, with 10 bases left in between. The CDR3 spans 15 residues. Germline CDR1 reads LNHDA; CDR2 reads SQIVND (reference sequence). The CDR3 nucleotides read TGTGCCAGTAGTATAACAGGGTCCTACACCGGGGAGCTGTTTTTT. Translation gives CASSITGSYTGELFF.

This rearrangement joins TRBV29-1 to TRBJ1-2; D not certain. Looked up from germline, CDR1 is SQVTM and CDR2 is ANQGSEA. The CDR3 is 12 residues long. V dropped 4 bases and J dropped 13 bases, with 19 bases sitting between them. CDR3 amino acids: CSVVSGEVSSTF. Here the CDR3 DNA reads TGCAGCGTTGTATCAGGCGAGGTTTCTTCCACCTTC.

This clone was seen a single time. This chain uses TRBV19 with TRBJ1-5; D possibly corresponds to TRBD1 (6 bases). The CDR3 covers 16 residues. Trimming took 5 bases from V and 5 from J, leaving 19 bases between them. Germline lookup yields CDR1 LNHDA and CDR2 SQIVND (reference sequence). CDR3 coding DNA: TGTGCCAGTAGTCAGGGGAGGGGGGTCCTACATCAGCCCCAGCATTTT. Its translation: CASSQGRGVLHQPQHF.

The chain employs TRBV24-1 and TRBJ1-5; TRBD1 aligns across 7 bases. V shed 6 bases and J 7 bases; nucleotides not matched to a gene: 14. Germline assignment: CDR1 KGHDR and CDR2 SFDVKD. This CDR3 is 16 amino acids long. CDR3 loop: CATSPDRVGFGQPQHF. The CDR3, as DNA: TGTGCCACCAGTCCAGACAGGGTCGGGTTCGGACAGCCCCAGCATTTT.

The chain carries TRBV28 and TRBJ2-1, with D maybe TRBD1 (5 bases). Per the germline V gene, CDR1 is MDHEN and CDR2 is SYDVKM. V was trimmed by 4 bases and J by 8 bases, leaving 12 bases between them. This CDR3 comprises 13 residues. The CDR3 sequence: CASSSPPQDEQFF. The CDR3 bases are TGTGCCAGCAGTTCTCCGCCACAGGATGAGCAGTTCTTC.

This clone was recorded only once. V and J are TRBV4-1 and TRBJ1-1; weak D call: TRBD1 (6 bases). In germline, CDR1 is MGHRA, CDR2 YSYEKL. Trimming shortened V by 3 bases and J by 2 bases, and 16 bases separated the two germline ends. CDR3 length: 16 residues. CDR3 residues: CASSQAPGAINTEAFF. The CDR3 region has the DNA TGCGCCAGCAGCCAGGCCCCGGGGGCAATTAACACTGAAGCTTTCTTT.

CDR3 in DNA: TGTGCCAGCAGTTCGACAGGGGTGAGCTCCTACGAGCAGTACTTC. As protein: CASSSTGVSSYEQYF. The rearrangement links TRBV6-5 to TRBJ2-7, with TRBD1 matching over 8 bases. Germline values: CDR1 MNHEY, CDR2 SVGAGI. V dropped 4 bases and J dropped 0; count of bases not matched to a gene: 5. CDR3 size: 15 residues.

CDR3 DNA sequence: TGTGCCAGCAGCTTAGGGACTACCTATGGCTACACCTTC. Protein: CASSLGTTYGYTF. The rearrangement joins TRBV7-8 to TRBJ1-2; D gene uncertain. V lost 1 base, J lost 4 bases, and 7 bases lay in between. The CDR3 totals 13 residues. CDR1 is SGHVS and CDR2 is FQNEAQ in the germline V gene. Based on the CDR3 plus reference TRBV7-8 and TRBJ1-2, the full variable domain is GAGVSQSPRYKVAKRGQDVALRCDPISGHVSLFWYQQALGQGPEFLTYFQNEAQLDKSGLPSDRFFAERPEGSVSTLKIQRTQQEDSAVYLCASSLGTTYGYTFGSGTRLTVV.

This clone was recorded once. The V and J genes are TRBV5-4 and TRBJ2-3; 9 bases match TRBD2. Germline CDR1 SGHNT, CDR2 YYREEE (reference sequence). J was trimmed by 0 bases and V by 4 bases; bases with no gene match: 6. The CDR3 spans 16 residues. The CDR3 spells CASSKGLAPSTDTQYF. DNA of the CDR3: TGTGCCAGCAGCAAAGGACTAGCGCCTAGCACAGATACGCAGTATTTT.

In DNA, the CDR3 is TGTGCCTGGAGTGTCGGGGCAGGGGGAAGAGGTGAAAAACTGTTTTTT. Translating it yields CAWSVGAGGRGEKLFF. The chain uses TRBV30 and TRBJ1-4; 7 positions agree with TRBD1. The CDR3 is 16 amino acids. CDR1 is GTSNPN, CDR2 SVGIG, per germline (reference sequence). J lost 7 bases, V lost 0 bases, and 11 bases had no gene match.

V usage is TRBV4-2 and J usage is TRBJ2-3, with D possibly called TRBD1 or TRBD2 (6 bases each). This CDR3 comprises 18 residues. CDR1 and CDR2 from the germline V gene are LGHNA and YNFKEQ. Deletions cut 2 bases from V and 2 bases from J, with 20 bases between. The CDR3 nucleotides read TGTGCCAGCAGCCAACGGTTCGGGGGCCATATCATCACAGATACGCAGTATTTT. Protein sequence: CASSQRFGGHIITDTQYF.